These 22 T cell receptor beta chains came from one sample sequenced in a study of CD8 T cells in Susac syndrome. RNA was extracted with the RNeasy kit, and a quantity of roughly 0.5 to 1 ug was reverse transcribed using random hexamers. From the immunoSEQ multiplex PCR reads, TCRdb called clonotypes with MiXCR, one entry per CDR3 protein. The repertoire holds some 190,000 distinct CDR3 sequences, with about 95% as singletons. Sequencing used CD4+ T cells from PBMCs. These TCRs come from a human donor in good health.

V gene TRBV29-1 combines with J gene TRBJ1-1, with TRBD1 as a possible D gene (6 bases). Germline CDR1 SQVTM, CDR2 ANQGSEA. The CDR3 runs to 12 residues. V was trimmed by 5 bases and J by 7 bases, leaving 14 bases between them. The CDR3 spells CSVPHRADEAFF. Here the CDR3 DNA reads TGCAGCGTTCCACACAGGGCCGATGAAGCTTTCTTT.

The chain carries TRBV3-1 and TRBJ2-1, with a weak D call TRBD2 (6 bases). V lost 0 bases to trimming and J lost 5 bases, with 14 bases between them. The germline V gene encodes CDR1 LGHDT and CDR2 YNNKEL (reference sequence). This CDR3 is built from 16 residues. The CDR3: CASSQDPGLVDNEQFF. For the CDR3, the DNA is TGTGCCAGCAGCCAAGATCCGGGACTTGTGGACAATGAGCAGTTCTTC.

The V gene is TRBV20-1, the J gene TRBJ2-7; 11 nucleotides match TRBD2. The CDR3 is 16 residues long. V was pared by 3 bases and J by 0 bases, with 7 bases of the junction left unmatched. In germline, CDR1 is DFQATT, CDR2 SNEGSKA (reference sequence). The CDR3 DNA reads TGCAGTGCTAGTGTGGCTAGCGGGAGGATCTCCTACGAGCAGTACTTC. Its translation: CSASVASGRISYEQYF.

The rearrangement links TRBV18 to TRBJ2-4; no reliable D call. Germline CDR1 and CDR2: KGHSH and LQKENI. V lost 3 bases to trimming and J lost 0 bases, with 9 bases between them. The CDR3 extends over 15 amino acids. In nucleotides, the CDR3 is TGTGCCAGCTCACCCGGCATACTAGCCAAAAACATTCAGTACTTC. Translated, it gives CASSPGILAKNIQYF.

The rearrangement uses TRBV19 and TRBJ2-3, with D unresolved. Per the germline V gene, CDR1 is LNHDA and CDR2 is SQIVND (reference sequence). The CDR3 runs 11 residues. V gave up 11 bases and J gave up 1 base, with 7 bases separating them. For the CDR3, the DNA is TGTGCCGCCCTTCGCACAGATACGCAGTATTTT. Translating it yields CAALRTDTQYF.

This chain connects TRBV4-2 to TRBJ2-3; 8 nucleotides line up with TRBD2. CDR1 LGHNA and CDR2 YNFKEQ come from the germline V gene. V was clipped by 0 bases and J by 1 base; unmatched bases: 6. This CDR3 has 17 amino acids. This chain's CDR3 is CASSQDQRRGGTDTQYF. CDR3 sequence (DNA): TGTGCCAGCAGCCAAGACCAGAGGCGGGGGGGCACAGATACGCAGTATTTT.

V is TRBV19 and J is TRBJ2-2, with 9 bases identical to TRBD2. V dropped 3 bases and J dropped 4; count of bases not matched to a gene: 9. The CDR3 runs to 17 residues. CDR1 LNHDA and CDR2 SQIVND come from the germline V gene (reference sequence). This chain's CDR3 is CASSILAGGPGTGELFF. The CDR3 DNA sequence: TGTGCCAGTAGTATTCTGGCGGGAGGGCCGGGCACCGGGGAGCTGTTTTTT. The whole variable domain, remainder taken from reference TRBV19 and TRBJ2-2, is DGGITQSPKYLFRKEGQNVTLSCEQNLNHDAMYWYRQDPGQGLRLIYYSQIVNDFQKGDIAEGYSVSREKKESFPLTVTSAQKNPTAFYLCASSILAGGPGTGELFFGEGSRLTVL.

The rearrangement joins TRBV12-3 or TRBV12-4 to TRBJ2-7, with D unclear. CDR3 length: 14 residues. Trimming took off 3 bases at V and 0 bases at J, with 9 bases between the two ends. The CDR3 nucleotides are TGTGCCAGCAGTTTCAGTAGGAACTCCTACGAGCAGTACTTC. It translates to CASSFSRNSYEQYF.

CDR3 loop: CASTLGEGTSKRGYTF. The CDR3 region has the DNA TGTGCCAGCACCTTGGGTGAAGGGACATCCAAACGGGGCTACACCTTC. The chain has TRBV12-3 or TRBV12-4 and TRBJ1-2, with D tentatively TRBD1 (6 bases). V was trimmed by 7 bases and J by 8 bases, leaving 26 bases between them. The CDR3 contains 16 residues.

The gene calls are TRBV28 and TRBJ2-5, with D possibly being TRBD1 or TRBD2 (5 bases each). This CDR3 comprises 14 residues. Per the germline V gene, CDR1 is MDHEN and CDR2 is SYDVKM. Trimming removed 10 bases from V and 9 bases from J, with 24 bases in between. The CDR3 loop is CAIRSPGAEGSQYF. CDR3 sequence (DNA): TGTGCCATCCGTTCCCCTGGCGCCGAGGGGTCCCAGTACTTC.

V and J are TRBV20-1 and TRBJ2-4, with D possibly called TRBD1 or TRBD2 (6 bases each). The CDR3 spans 15 residues. From germline, CDR1 is DFQATT and CDR2 SNEGSKA (reference sequence). V was pared by 1 base and J by 3 bases, with 13 bases between. DNA for the CDR3: TGCAGTGCTAGAGGGAGGGGGTTGGTCAAAAACATTCAGTACTTC. This codes for CSARGRGLVKNIQYF.

The rearrangement links TRBV6-2 or TRBV6-3 to TRBJ1-1; weak D call: TRBD1 (5 bases). Germline assignment: CDR1 MNHEY and CDR2 SVGEGT. V lost 4 bases to trimming and J lost 1 base, with 10 bases between them. The CDR3 extends over 14 amino acids. CDR3: CASSWGGTNTEAFF. The CDR3 DNA follows: TGTGCCAGCAGTTGGGGGGGGACGAACACTGAAGCTTTCTTT.

CDR3 region: CASSPGTRQETQYF. DNA of the CDR3: TGTGCCAGCAGCCCCGGGACCCGACAAGAGACCCAGTACTTC. This rearrangement joins TRBV7-2 to TRBJ2-5; TRBD1 or TRBD2 may be the D gene (5 bases each). The length of the CDR3 is 14 residues. V was shortened by 5 bases and J by 2 bases, with 12 bases between the two germline ends. Germline V gives CDR1 SGHTA, CDR2 FQGNSA.

This clonotype was found a few times. The chain couples TRBV27 to TRBJ1-2; D is possibly TRBD1 (6 bases). Trimming pared 3 bases from V and 4 bases from J, leaving 9 bases between. CDR1 and CDR2 (germline): MNHEY, SMNVEV (reference sequence). The CDR3 loop spans 13 amino acids. CDR3 in amino acids: CASSLGRGYGYTF. DNA of the CDR3: TGTGCCAGCAGTTTGGGCAGGGGCTATGGCTACACCTTC.

The chain uses TRBV4-3 and TRBJ1-2; D might be TRBD1 (5 bases). The CDR3 has 16 residues. Trimming removed 0 bases from V and 8 bases from J, with 19 bases in between. Per the germline V gene, CDR1 is LGHNA and CDR2 is YSLEER. The CDR3 DNA follows: TGCGCCAGCAGCCAAGAGGGGACGGACTGGACGTCGGGCTACACCTTC. Translation: CASSQEGTDWTSGYTF.

The chain uses TRBV29-1 and TRBJ2-1, with TRBD2 as a possible D gene (5 bases). CDR3 length equals 15 residues. The germline V gene has CDR1 SQVTM and CDR2 ANQGSEA. Trimming removed 4 bases from V and 5 bases from J, with 18 bases in between. CDR3 sequence (DNA): TGCAGCGTTGGTCGACTATTTCCTGAACACAATGAGCAGTTCTTC. Protein: CSVGRLFPEHNEQFF.

The rearrangement links TRBV5-1 to TRBJ2-3, with D possibly being TRBD2 (5 bases). Germline CDR1 is SGHRS and CDR2 is YFSETQ. V lost 4 bases and J lost 0, with 12 bases in between. The CDR3 length is 15 residues. CDR3 sequence reads: CASSPGDLSTDTQYF. CDR3 nucleotide sequence: TGCGCCAGCAGCCCCGGGGATTTGAGCACAGATACGCAGTATTTT.

This clonotype was counted once. The genes are TRBV29-1 and TRBJ2-1; 7 bases are a match to TRBD2. With 1 base clipped from V and 7 bases from J, the junction kept 10 bases outside the gene matches. Per the germline V gene, CDR1 is SQVTM and CDR2 is ANQGSEA. The CDR3 is 15 amino acids. The CDR3 nucleotides read TGCAGCGTTGAAGTGCGGACTAGAGAGAGGAATGAGCAGTTCTTC. Translating it yields CSVEVRTRERNEQFF.

The chain combines TRBV28 with TRBJ1-1, with TRBD1 matching over 7 bases. J lost 5 bases, V lost 7 bases, and 13 bases had no gene match. Germline assignment: CDR1 MDHEN and CDR2 SYDVKM. The CDR3 runs 15 residues. The CDR3: CASMRSDRDGTEAFF. CDR3 DNA sequence: TGTGCCAGCATGCGTTCCGACAGGGATGGAACTGAAGCTTTCTTT.

The chain employs TRBV7-8 and TRBJ2-1; D might be TRBD2 (5 bases). The V and J ends lost 5 bases and 6 bases respectively, with 11 bases between them. The CDR3 is made up of 13 amino acids. CDR1 is SGHVS, CDR2 FQNEAQ, per germline. This chain's CDR3 is CASSPDSFNEQFF. The CDR3 bases are TGTGCCAGCAGCCCGGACTCGTTCAATGAGCAGTTCTTC.

The chain links TRBV18 to TRBJ2-2, with no clear D. Per the germline V gene, CDR1 is KGHSH and CDR2 is LQKENI. The V and J ends lost 0 bases and 4 bases respectively, with 6 bases between them. The CDR3 has 14 residues. CDR3 nucleotides: TGTGCCAGCTCACCACCGGCGACCACCGGGGAGCTGTTTTTT. It yields the protein CASSPPATTGELFF.

The V and J genes are TRBV27 and TRBJ2-3; D may match TRBD1 or TRBD2 (5 bases each). Trimming pared 3 bases from V and 11 bases from J, leaving 15 bases between. The CDR3 runs 13 residues. Germline CDR1 and CDR2: MNHEY and SMNVEV (reference sequence). CDR3 loop: CASSFRGREGQYF. CDR3 in DNA: TGTGCCAGCAGTTTTAGGGGCCGAGAGGGGCAGTATTTT.